Listed below are T cell receptor beta chains from one sample, sequenced in a study of blood T cell repertoires in COVID-19. The table came from immunoSEQ multiplex PCR; TCRdb's copy has only in-frame clones and leaves some out. In the table there are about 180,000 clones, 80% of which are singletons. Sequencing was done on a sample of PBMCs or T cells enriched from blood (not recorded which). The receptors originated from a man aged 55 to 70 who had been exposed to COVID-19. Each CDR3 is given with its conserved first and last residue.

V gene: TRBV5-1; CDR3 protein: CASSPGLIQETQYF
V gene: TRBV7-9; CDR3 protein: CASSLVTAGVQETQYF
V gene: TRBV15; CDR3 protein: CATSKGAQGNTIYF
V gene: TRBV5-4; CDR3 protein: CASSSSGATNEKLFF
V gene: TRBV19; CDR3 protein: CASADRGLTGELFF
V gene: TRBV28; CDR3 protein: CASSFSGLGAPYEQYF
V gene: TRBV6-2/TRBV6-3; CDR3 protein: CASSESGSGHNEQFF
V gene: TRBV5-1; CDR3 protein: CASSFQGISSYEQYF
V gene: TRBV11-3; CDR3 protein: CASSLPGSTETQYF
V gene: TRBV21-1; CDR3 protein: CASSFHRVLRSYEQYF
V gene: TRBV5-1; CDR3 protein: CASSPDGGETQYF
V gene: TRBV6-2/TRBV6-3; CDR3 protein: CASSSPGPAFF
V gene: TRBV6-1; CDR3 protein: CASSEAGQGLRDTQYF
V gene: TRBV5-4; CDR3 protein: CASSLVRSSGGFYNEQFF
V gene: TRBV12-3/TRBV12-4; CDR3 protein: CASSFMETQYF
V gene: TRBV6-1; CDR3 protein: CASSEARSSGYGYTF
V gene: TRBV6-4; CDR3 protein: CASSDTSGRADTQYF
V gene: TRBV11-2; CDR3 protein: CASSLDLSGTSGYEQYF
V gene: TRBV11-2; CDR3 protein: CASSFMSGTRVHEQYF
V gene: TRBV10-1; CDR3 protein: CASSDPGTAQETQYF
V gene: TRBV25-1; CDR3 protein: CASSERQSNQPQHF
V gene: TRBV7-2; CDR3 protein: CASSLDQVSGNTIYF
V gene: TRBV6-2/TRBV6-3; CDR3 protein: CASSYTGHGRVAADTQYF
V gene: TRBV5-1; CDR3 protein: CASSLEGGSFYEQYF
V gene: TRBV27; CDR3 protein: CASRLSGTYNEQFF
V gene: TRBV5-1; CDR3 protein: CASIAAPSYNEQFF
V gene: TRBV15; CDR3 protein: CATSRDFQGSSYNSPLHF
V gene: TRBV11-3; CDR3 protein: CASSSLRGATNEKLFF
V gene: TRBV10-2; CDR3 protein: CASKVDFSYNEQFF
V gene: TRBV6-5; CDR3 protein: CASSYGGAYGYTF
V gene: TRBV19; CDR3 protein: CASSPRIAGGSDTQYF
V gene: TRBV19; CDR3 protein: CASNQGLLGDEQYF
V gene: TRBV27; CDR3 protein: CASRASGGNYGYTF
V gene: TRBV25-1; CDR3 protein: CASSVAGNTEAFF
V gene: TRBV4-2; CDR3 protein: CASSDLATDTQYF
V gene: TRBV9; CDR3 protein: CASSVGLAGASRYEQYF
V gene: TRBV11-2; CDR3 protein: CASSPQGGWGQETQYF
V gene: TRBV9; CDR3 protein: CASSVLPSGMDEQFF
V gene: TRBV28; CDR3 protein: CASSLGDRVTEAFF
V gene: TRBV19; CDR3 protein: CASSRTSGRAYEQYF
V gene: TRBV4-2; CDR3 protein: CASSQGERLAGEPWKQYF
V gene: TRBV28; CDR3 protein: CASSSTSGRPGETQYF
V gene: TRBV11-1; CDR3 protein: CASSVLVNGYGYTF
V gene: TRBV5-1; CDR3 protein: CASSLARDPSYGYTF
V gene: TRBV25-1; CDR3 protein: CASKTSWGFPDEQFF
V gene: TRBV20-1; CDR3 protein: CSASVRGNTEAFF
V gene: TRBV4-1; CDR3 protein: CASSQGVLDRGKYF
V gene: TRBV28; CDR3 protein: CASSLDRLDEKLFF
V gene: TRBV6-5; CDR3 protein: CASSPTGAVDGYTF
V gene: TRBV19; CDR3 protein: CASSIDLTDYGYTF
V gene: TRBV7-2; CDR3 protein: CASSLVSVNTEAFF
V gene: TRBV6-4; CDR3 protein: CASSASGEYNEQFF
V gene: TRBV7-2; CDR3 protein: CASSLGLMEGRYGYTF
V gene: TRBV5-1; CDR3 protein: CASSTHGGASYNEQFF
V gene: TRBV27; CDR3 protein: CASSFGGNNQPQHF
V gene: TRBV7-2; CDR3 protein: CASSLTLAGGSYEQYF
V gene: TRBV19; CDR3 protein: CASSPGVETQYF
V gene: TRBV5-4; CDR3 protein: CASSLGAGNTGELFF
V gene: TRBV11-3; CDR3 protein: CASSLDRDGYTF
V gene: TRBV19; CDR3 protein: CASSIGLTGELFF